This entry describes one T cell receptor beta chain. Its antigen has not been determined. Base qualities were left out, and no much larger clone turns up one base away. The entry originates in a study of blood T cell repertoires in COVID-19 (dated by TCRdb to the early 2020s). Background on the whole study: The collaborator samples originated in the United States, Italy and Spain and spanned the acute and convalescent phases of COVID-19. Samples were obtained from the ongoing ImmuneRACE study (first 160 participants) and from over 1,000 subjects provided by 6 global collaborators. Subjects who had been exposed to COVID-19, were actively infected with it, or had recovered from it provided the deeply sampled blood TCRbeta repertoires that made up the dataset. Nearly every sample came with metadata listing a de-identified subject ID, COVID-19 status, age in years and sex. The prospective study material was composed of cDNA or gDNA derived from T cells, B-cell-depleted T cells, or PBMCs. HLA class I and class II types, where available, came from metadata supplied by the sample provider rather than from assay-based typing. The repertoires were released in a freely available public database meant as a resource for research on the immune response to SARS-CoV-2. The study at large found these results: The quantity of clinical and demographic metadata differed by source and by participant and was supplied without curation.

Whole blood was collected in K2EDTA tubes by collaborating institutions according to the institutions' own protocols. For TCRbeta analysis, collaborators shipped samples in one of three forms: frozen whole blood, isolated PBMCs, or DNA extracted from either of those sample types. As encoded in the germline V gene, CDR1 is KGHSH while CDR2 is LQKENI. From cysteine to phenylalanine, the CDR3 is 14 amino acids long. Kept here is only the CDR3 DNA, which spans 42 bases and is read in frame from base 1. V is pared back by 3 bases and J by 1 base, with 7 bases lying between the germline termini. TCRbeta CDR3 regions were amplified from genomic DNA by means of the immunoSEQ Assay, a bias-controlled multiplex PCR. In the authors' own workflow: The number of nucleated cells in each sample was estimated from the amplification of reference gene primers within the assay. Sequence reads were collapsed and filtered to measure the absolute abundance of every unique TCRbeta CDR3 rearrangement. Productive Simpson clonality was computed per sample as the square root of Simpson's diversity index over productive rearrangements. TCRdb stores this immuneACCESS table with in-frame sequences only. Part of the clones is absent; in the studies checked, under half of the shortfall reflects unresolved V genes, and no reason is known for the rest. V, J and clone size are taken as reported in that table, and D and trimming were inferred from the DNA itself. The sample data list about 33,000 clones, and 88% of these were observed just once. Around 25% of the sample is in the top ten clones.

This TCR came from a woman of 80 years or more with active or convalescent COVID-19. The rearrangement joined TRBV18 to TRBJ1-5; the D gene is unclear. The sample taken for sequencing was peripheral blood. The DNA reads as follows: TGTGCCAGCTCACCGGAGTCAAGCAATCAGCCCCAGCATTTT. Its translation is CASSPESSNQPQHF.